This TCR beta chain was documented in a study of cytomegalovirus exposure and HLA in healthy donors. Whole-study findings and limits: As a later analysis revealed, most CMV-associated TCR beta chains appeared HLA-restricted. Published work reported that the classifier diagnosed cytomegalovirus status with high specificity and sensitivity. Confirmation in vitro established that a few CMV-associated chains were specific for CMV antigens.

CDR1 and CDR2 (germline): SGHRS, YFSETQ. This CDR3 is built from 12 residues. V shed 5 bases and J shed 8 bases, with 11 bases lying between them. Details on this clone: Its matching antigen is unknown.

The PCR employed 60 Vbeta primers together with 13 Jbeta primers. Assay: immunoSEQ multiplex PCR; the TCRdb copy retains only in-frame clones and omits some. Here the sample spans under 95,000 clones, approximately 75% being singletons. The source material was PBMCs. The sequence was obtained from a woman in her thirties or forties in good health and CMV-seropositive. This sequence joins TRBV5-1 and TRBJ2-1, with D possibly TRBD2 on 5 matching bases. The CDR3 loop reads CASSQSGDEQFF. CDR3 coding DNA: TGCGCCAGCAGTCAGTCCGGGGATGAGCAGTTCTTC. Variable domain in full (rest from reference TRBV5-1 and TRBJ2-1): KAGVTQTPRYLIKTRGQQVTLSCSPISGHRSVSWYQQTPGQGLQFLFEYFSETQRNKGNFPGRFSGRQFSNSRSEMNVSTLELGDSALYLCASSQSGDEQFFGPGTRLTVL.